Presented here are 24 T cell receptor beta chains from one specimen sequenced in a study of cytomegalovirus exposure and HLA in healthy donors. The PCR used 60 Vbeta and 13 Jbeta primers. The repertoire was sequenced with immunoSEQ multiplex PCR; TCRdb's copy has only in-frame clones and lacks some. The sample contains about 140,000 clones, around 80% of which appear only once. Sequences were obtained from PBMCs. All receptors derive from a woman in her thirties or forties in good health and CMV-seronegative.

The chain employs TRBV9 and TRBJ2-5, with 11 bases fitting TRBD1. Trimming at V came to 2 bases and at J to 5 bases, leaving 8 bases not matched to a gene. This CDR3 comprises 16 residues. Per germline, CDR1 SGDLS and CDR2 YYNGEE. The CDR3 protein is CASSVTGQGVRETQYF. CDR3 DNA: TGTGCCAGCAGCGTTACGGGACAGGGGGTGCGGGAGACCCAGTACTTC.

The V gene is TRBV5-6, the J gene TRBJ2-4, with D possibly being TRBD1 (5 bases). V lost 4 bases and J 0 bases, leaving 11 bases between the germline ends. The CDR3 totals 15 residues. CDR1 is SGHDT and CDR2 is YYEEEE in the germline V gene. The CDR3 nucleotides are TGTGCCAGCAGCATATTCAGGGTAGCCAAAAACATTCAGTACTTC. This gives the protein CASSIFRVAKNIQYF.

This chain connects TRBV15 to TRBJ1-1; 8 nucleotides agree with TRBD1. Germline V CDR1 and CDR2: LNHNV, YYDKDF (reference sequence). V trimming: 3 bases; J trimming: 0 bases; junction bases outside the gene matches: 9. The CDR3 has 17 residues. The CDR3 spells CATSRGLGQAMNTEAFF. In DNA form, the CDR3 reads TGTGCCACCAGCAGGGGCCTGGGACAGGCGATGAACACTGAAGCTTTCTTT.

This chain joins TRBV6-5 and TRBJ1-1; D not resolved. This CDR3 comprises 14 residues. Germline V CDR1 and CDR2: MNHEY, SVGAGI. V dropped 0 bases and J dropped 1 base, with 6 bases sitting between them. The CDR3 spells CASSYSNGNTEAFF. The CDR3 DNA reads as TGTGCCAGCAGTTACTCGAACGGGAACACTGAAGCTTTCTTT.

The chain uses TRBV19 and TRBJ1-6; D possibly corresponds to TRBD1 (6 bases). The CDR3 extends over 13 amino acids. Trimming pared 10 bases from V and 3 bases from J, leaving 10 bases between. The germline gives CDR1 LNHDA, CDR2 SQIVND (reference sequence). This CDR3 is CATGQNYNSPLHF. The CDR3 coding sequence is TGTGCCACCGGACAGAACTATAATTCACCCCTCCACTTT.

The rearrangement joins TRBV11-2 to TRBJ2-1; D remains unclear. The CDR3 runs to 15 residues. The V gene lost 1 base and the J gene lost 3 bases, with 10 bases spanning the gap. Germline V lookup: CDR1 SGHAT, CDR2 FQNNGV. In DNA, the CDR3 is TGTGCCAGCAGCTTAGGGCGAGGCATCTACAATGAGCAGTTCTTC. It specifies CASSLGRGIYNEQFF.

V and J are TRBV5-4 and TRBJ2-5, with 9 bases matching TRBD1. Germline loops: CDR1 SGHNT, CDR2 YYREEE (reference sequence). The J segment lost 2 bases and the V segment lost 6 bases, leaving 5 bases of the junction unmatched. The CDR3 spans 14 residues. CDR3 sequence: CASNDRGSQETQYF. DNA of the CDR3: TGTGCCAGCAATGACAGGGGGTCACAAGAGACCCAGTACTTC.

V usage is TRBV10-3 and J usage is TRBJ2-2; TRBD1 matches 9 bases. The ends lost 7 bases at V and 7 bases at J; junction bases unmatched: 7. The CDR3 is made up of 14 amino acids. CDR1 is ENHRY, CDR2 SYGVKD, per germline. CDR3: CAITGTGKGGELFF. The CDR3 nucleotides read TGTGCCATCACCGGGACAGGGAAGGGCGGGGAGCTGTTTTTT.

This sequence joins TRBV30 and TRBJ1-1, with TRBD1 matching 10 bases. J lost 5 bases, V lost 3 bases, and 6 bases had no gene match. The germline CDR1 and CDR2 sequences are GTSNPN and SVGIG (reference sequence). This CDR3 is built from 14 residues. CDR3 nucleotide sequence: TGTGCCTGGAGGGGGACAGGGGTTGGGACTGAAGCTTTCTTT. It codes for CAWRGTGVGTEAFF.

This clone was seen more than once but under ten times. This sequence joins TRBV15 and TRBJ2-7; maybe TRBD1 (5 bases). V was clipped by 0 bases and J by 5 bases, with 14 bases between them. The CDR3 contains 15 residues. From germline, CDR1 is LNHNV and CDR2 YYDKDF (reference sequence). CDR3 protein: CATSRDLRVPNEQYF. DNA of the CDR3: TGTGCCACCAGCAGAGATCTCAGGGTCCCCAACGAGCAGTACTTC. Combining the CDR3 with reference TRBV15 and TRBJ2-7 gives the whole variable domain DAMVIQNPRYQVTQFGKPVTLSCSQTLNHNVMYWYQQKSSQAPKLLFHYYDKDFNNEADTPDNFQSRRPNTSFCFLDIRSPGLGDTAMYLCATSRDLRVPNEQYFGPGTRLTVT.

This clone was recorded only once. This chain links TRBV4-2 with TRBJ2-5; TRBD2 aligns across 11 bases. This CDR3 is 20 amino acids long. The V gene's germline CDR1 is LGHNA and CDR2 YNFKEQ. After removal of 4 bases from V and 1 base from J, the junction contained 17 bases not matched to a gene. The CDR3 protein is CASSLRGPGLAAGGQETQYF. The CDR3 DNA reads as TGTGCCAGCAGCCTCCGGGGACCGGGACTAGCGGCTGGGGGCCAAGAGACCCAGTACTTC.

Here the CDR3 DNA reads TGTGCCAGCAGTCCCCCTAGGGGGCCCCAGCATTTT. This codes for CASSPPRGPQHF. This rearrangement joins TRBV28 to TRBJ1-5; perhaps TRBD1 as D (5 bases). The CDR3 extends over 12 amino acids. Germline V lookup: CDR1 MDHEN, CDR2 SYDVKM. Trimming stripped 5 bases from V and 9 bases from J, with 11 bases between.

The chain has TRBV11-1 and TRBJ2-1; a weak D match, TRBD2 (6 bases). V was clipped by 6 bases and J by 4 bases, with 16 bases between them. Germline loops: CDR1 SGHAT, CDR2 FQDESV (reference sequence). The CDR3 runs 15 residues. CDR3 nucleotides: TGTGCCAGCAGGAGACTAGTAGGGGAGTACAATGAGCAGTTCTTC. Its protein product is CASRRLVGEYNEQFF.

The chain employs TRBV4-3 and TRBJ2-7; 9 nucleotides align to TRBD2. V lost 4 bases, J lost 0 bases, and 7 bases stayed unmatched. The CDR3 runs 16 residues. Germline V gene data show CDR1 as LGHNA and CDR2 as YSLEER. The CDR3 protein is CASSRVAGESSYEQYF. CDR3 nucleotide sequence: TGCGCCAGCAGCCGAGTAGCGGGAGAGAGCTCCTACGAGCAGTACTTC.

This chain links TRBV9 with TRBJ2-1, with a weak D call TRBD2 (6 bases). Trimming pared 0 bases from V and 9 bases from J, leaving 16 bases between. The CDR3 has 15 residues. In germline, CDR1 is SGDLS, CDR2 YYNGEE. The CDR3 coding sequence is TGTGCCAGCAGCGTAGAGAGGGCGGGGATCGGTGAGCAGTTCTTC. This gives the protein CASSVERAGIGEQFF.

The CDR3 coding sequence is TGTGCCAGCAGTTCCGGGACAGTGAAAGAGACCCAGTACTTC. Protein: CASSSGTVKETQYF. The chain links TRBV6-5 to TRBJ2-5; 7 nucleotides line up with TRBD1. After removal of 4 bases from V and 3 bases from J, the junction contained 5 bases not matched to a gene. Per germline, CDR1 MNHEY and CDR2 SVGAGI. CDR3 length equals 14 residues.

The chain uses TRBV5-5 and TRBJ2-2; TRBD2 might be the D (5 bases). Germline CDR1 reads SGHKS; CDR2 reads YYEKEE (reference sequence). This CDR3 has 16 amino acids. The ends were cut back, 4 bases at V and 2 bases at J, with 15 bases in the middle. The CDR3 spells CASSHPDWYNTGELFF. CDR3 in DNA: TGTGCCAGCAGCCATCCGGACTGGTATAACACCGGGGAGCTGTTTTTT.

V usage is TRBV30 and J usage is TRBJ1-2, with D perhaps matching TRBD1 (5 bases). The V and J ends lost 5 bases and 4 bases respectively, with 14 bases between them. This CDR3 contains 13 residues. Germline V gene data show CDR1 as GTSNPN and CDR2 as SVGIG (reference sequence). CDR3 amino acids: CAWALGLSYGYTF. CDR3 sequence (DNA): TGTGCCTGGGCCTTGGGACTGAGCTATGGCTACACCTTC.

The rearrangement uses TRBV7-9 and TRBJ2-7; 8 bases align to TRBD1. Looked up from germline, CDR1 is SEHNR and CDR2 is FQNEAQ (reference sequence). Trimming at V came to 1 base and at J to 5 bases, leaving 7 bases not matched to a gene. This CDR3 spans 15 amino acids. This CDR3 is CASSLEGQGADEQYF. DNA for the CDR3: TGTGCCAGCAGCTTAGAGGGGCAGGGGGCGGACGAGCAGTACTTC.

This chain connects TRBV7-3 to TRBJ2-2; a weak D match, TRBD2 (6 bases). Germline V CDR1 and CDR2: SGHTA, FQGTGA. This CDR3 comprises 14 residues. V was trimmed by 8 bases and J by 2 bases, leaving 12 bases between them. The CDR3 coding sequence is TGTGCCAGCCGTAATAGCGGCAACACCGGGGAGCTGTTTTTT. It specifies CASRNSGNTGELFF.

The chain links TRBV28 to TRBJ1-4; 8 bases map to TRBD1. This CDR3 region has 14 residues. Trimming cost V 5 bases and J 6 bases; bases outside gene matches: 5. CDR1 is MDHEN and CDR2 is SYDVKM in the germline V gene. The CDR3 region is CASSPDRGDEKLFF. The CDR3 region has the DNA TGTGCCAGCAGTCCTGACAGGGGTGATGAAAAACTGTTTTTT. The full variable domain, completed using reference TRBV28 and TRBJ1-4, is DVKVTQSSRYLVKRTGEKVFLECVQDMDHENMFWYRQDPGLGLRLIYFSYDVKMKEKGDIPEGYSVSREKKERFSLILESASTNQTSMYLCASSPDRGDEKLFFGSGTQLSVL.

The V and J genes are TRBV2 and TRBJ2-1; TRBD1 matches 7 bases. Germline values: CDR1 SNHLY, CDR2 FYNNEI. V gave up 6 bases and J gave up 7 bases; unmatched junction bases: 3. The CDR3 contains 12 residues. The CDR3 protein is CASRYRGNEQFF. CDR3 sequence (DNA): TGTGCCAGCAGGTACAGGGGAAATGAGCAGTTCTTC.

CDR3: CASSLDGESYNEQFF. The CDR3 DNA sequence: TGCGCCAGCAGCTTAGACGGGGAATCCTACAATGAGCAGTTCTTC. The rearrangement links TRBV5-1 to TRBJ2-1; a possible D gene is TRBD2 (5 bases). Trimming took off 2 bases at V and 1 base at J, with 10 bases between the two ends. Germline V gene lookup returns CDR1 SGHRS and CDR2 YFSETQ. This CDR3 region has 15 residues.

This chain uses TRBV5-4 with TRBJ1-5; D not resolved. V gave up 0 bases and J gave up 5 bases, with 6 bases separating them. The CDR3 is 13 amino acids. CDR1 is SGHNT, CDR2 YYREEE, per germline (reference sequence). Here the CDR3 DNA reads TGTGCCAGCAGCTTGGATACGGATCAGCCCCAGCATTTT. Protein sequence: CASSLDTDQPQHF.